This T cell receptor beta chain appears in the sequencing data of a study of T cell repertoires in cytomegalovirus infection. Study-wide background: CMV infection and matching HLA type were both indicated by public TCR beta signatures. Study-level results: Clonotypes of TCR beta that were HLA-C-restricted and CMV-specific dominated the ex vivo response. Pooled public TCR beta family frequency picked out CMV carriers with the relevant HLA.

With respect to this clonotype: No antigen is known for it.

Each CDR3 protein is one row after TCRdb ran MiXCR on the reads. The sample lists about 400,000 distinct CDR3 sequences, 15% to 20% occurring once. Germline loops: CDR1 DFQATT, CDR2 SNEGSKA (reference sequence). The V gene lost 2 bases and the J gene lost 4 bases, with 15 bases spanning the gap. CDR3 size: 15 residues. Specimen: PBMCs. The chain joins TRBV20-1 to TRBJ2-1; D not certain. This receptor was taken from a human donor in good health (CMV status not recorded). Some clones in this sample may be carry-over from other donors' samples. The CDR3 spells CSARTLNELYNEQFF. CDR3 in DNA: TGCAGTGCTAGAACTCTCAACGAGTTATACAATGAGCAGTTCTTC.